Each of the 28 T cell receptor beta chains below was sequenced from the same sample in a study of cytomegalovirus exposure and HLA in healthy donors. Primers for the PCR totalled 60 Vbeta and 13 Jbeta. Sequenced by immunoSEQ multiplex PCR; TCRdb stores in-frame clones only, minus some. The table has roughly 200,000 clones, 65% to 85% seen once. The sample was PBMCs. The receptor source for this set is a woman aged 25 to 45 in good health and CMV-seronegative.

The chain carries TRBV19 and TRBJ2-3, with TRBD2 matching over 7 bases. The germline V gene encodes CDR1 LNHDA and CDR2 SQIVND (reference sequence). This CDR3 has 16 residues. J gave up 5 bases and V 3 bases, and 11 bases lay outside the gene matches. As DNA, the CDR3 is TGTGCCAGTAGTATCGGGTCAGCGGGACTCCTAGATACGCAGTATTTT. Its protein product is CASSIGSAGLLDTQYF. Based on the CDR3 plus reference TRBV19 and TRBJ2-3, the full variable domain is DGGITQSPKYLFRKEGQNVTLSCEQNLNHDAMYWYRQDPGQGLRLIYYSQIVNDFQKGDIAEGYSVSREKKESFPLTVTSAQKNPTAFYLCASSIGSAGLLDTQYFGPGTRLTVL.

This sequence joins TRBV30 and TRBJ2-1; perhaps TRBD2 as D (6 bases). V lost 3 bases and J lost 2, with 11 bases in between. The CDR3 sequence is 14 residues long. Germline lookup yields CDR1 GTSNPN and CDR2 SVGIG (reference sequence). The CDR3 sequence: CAWRGLAPYNEQFF. The CDR3 nucleotides read TGTGCCTGGAGGGGTCTAGCGCCCTACAATGAGCAGTTCTTC.

Regarding this clone: Germline and junction disagree at one end, which may indicate a read error. The genes are TRBV7-9 and TRBJ2-7, with 9 bases that match TRBD2. Germline values: CDR1 SEHNR, CDR2 FQNEAQ (reference sequence). This CDR3 is built from 13 residues. The CDR3 nucleotides are TGTGCCAGCAGCATAGCGGGAGTCTACGAGCAGTACTTC. It encodes CASSIAGVYEQYF.

V usage is TRBV4-2 and J usage is TRBJ2-5; D may be TRBD2 (7 bases). The V gene lost 0 bases and the J gene lost 5 bases, with 16 bases spanning the gap. Germline loops: CDR1 LGHNA, CDR2 YNFKEQ. This CDR3 comprises 16 residues. The CDR3 DNA reads as TGTGCCAGCAGCCAAGATAAGGGGGGGGCTCGGGAGACCCAGTACTTC. As protein: CASSQDKGGARETQYF.

The genes are TRBV7-9 and TRBJ2-1; TRBD2 matches 12 bases. The CDR3 extends over 16 amino acids. Looked up from germline, CDR1 is SEHNR and CDR2 is FQNEAQ (reference sequence). The junction had 6 bases not matched to a gene; V was cut back by 1 base and J by 8 bases. The DNA for the CDR3 is TGTGCCAGCAGCTTAGAGCTAGCGGGGGGGCTCGATGAGCAGTTCTTC. Translating gives CASSLELAGGLDEQFF.

This chain uses TRBV2 with TRBJ2-7; D may be TRBD1 (5 bases). Germline assignment: CDR1 SNHLY and CDR2 FYNNEI. Trimming cost V 4 bases and J 1 base, with 11 bases left between them. The CDR3 is 14 amino acids. CDR3 in DNA: TGTGCCAGCAGTGGAGGACACCGATCCTACGAGCAGTACTTC. This sequence encodes CASSGGHRSYEQYF.

The chain is built from TRBV4-1 and TRBJ2-1, with D perhaps matching TRBD2 (5 bases). The V gene's germline CDR1 is MGHRA and CDR2 YSYEKL. Trimming pared 4 bases from V and 6 bases from J, leaving 16 bases between. This CDR3 has 15 amino acids. The CDR3 sequence is CASSPFPDYGNEQFF. CDR3 nucleotide sequence: TGCGCCAGCAGCCCATTCCCCGACTACGGCAATGAGCAGTTCTTC.

This clone showed up just a few times. V and J are TRBV10-3 and TRBJ1-1, with D possibly matching TRBD1 (6 bases). Germline V CDR1 and CDR2: ENHRY, SYGVKD. Trimming removed 5 bases at V and 0 bases at J, with 16 bases between. The CDR3 is made up of 16 amino acids. This chain's CDR3 is CAISSRQDIMNTEAFF. The DNA of the CDR3 is TGTGCCATCAGTTCAAGACAGGATATCATGAACACTGAAGCTTTCTTT.

The chain links TRBV6-1 to TRBJ2-7; TRBD2 matches 8 bases. The CDR3 has 14 residues. Unmatched junction bases numbered 8, after V lost 4 bases and J lost 6 bases. CDR1 and CDR2 (germline): MNHNS, SASEGT. The CDR3 reads CASSVEGLVSEQYF. CDR3 bases: TGTGCCAGCAGTGTAGAGGGACTAGTAAGCGAGCAGTACTTC.

The chain couples TRBV7-2 to TRBJ2-5, with D maybe TRBD2 (5 bases). The J call may be faulty, since TRBJ2-7 better matches the DNA end. Germline-derived CDR1 and CDR2 are SGHTA and FQGNSA. The CDR3 is 14 amino acids. The CDR3 bases are TGTGCCAGCAGCTTATCGGGCAGGACTTACGAGCAGTACTTC. It is translated as CASSLSGRTYEQYF.

This clone showed up just a few times. The chain joins TRBV13 to TRBJ2-2; perhaps TRBD2 as D (6 bases). This CDR3 has 16 amino acids. The V and J ends lost 7 bases and 4 bases respectively, with 19 bases between them. Germline V gene lookup returns CDR1 PRHDT and CDR2 FYEKMQ (reference sequence). CDR3 protein: CASTPVGRNPTGELFF. The CDR3 DNA sequence: TGTGCCAGCACCCCCGTCGGGAGAAACCCCACCGGGGAGCTGTTTTTT.

This chain connects TRBV2 to TRBJ2-5, with TRBD1 matching 7 bases. This CDR3 region has 13 residues. Trimming took 8 bases from V and 11 from J; bases not matched to a gene: 14. In germline, CDR1 is SNHLY, CDR2 FYNNEI. The CDR3 sequence: CASRGDSFAEQYF. The CDR3 DNA reads as TGTGCCAGCCGAGGGGACAGCTTCGCGGAGCAGTACTTC.

This clone was seen a single time. This chain connects TRBV18 to TRBJ2-1; 7 nucleotides align to TRBD2. The CDR3 extends over 14 amino acids. The trim removed 3 bases at V and 8 bases at J, leaving 7 bases unmatched. Germline values: CDR1 KGHSH, CDR2 LQKENI. As DNA, the CDR3 is TGTGCCAGCTCACCCGGGACTAATTACGATGAGCAGTTCTTC. Translating gives CASSPGTNYDEQFF.

The V and J genes are TRBV28 and TRBJ2-2, with TRBD1 as a possible D gene (6 bases). Trimming shortened V by 5 bases and J by 1 base, and 14 bases separated the two germline ends. This CDR3 region has 16 residues. Per germline, CDR1 MDHEN and CDR2 SYDVKM. The CDR3 protein is CASSPYRVLNTGELFF. The CDR3 DNA sequence: TGTGCCAGCAGTCCCTACAGGGTCCTGAACACCGGGGAGCTGTTTTTT.

The genes are TRBV6-5 and TRBJ1-1; D possibly corresponds to TRBD1 (5 bases). V was trimmed by 7 bases and J by 5 bases, leaving 11 bases between them. Germline V gene data show CDR1 as MNHEY and CDR2 as SVGAGI. This CDR3 comprises 12 residues. This chain's CDR3 is CASTMEGTEAFF. DNA for the CDR3: TGTGCCAGCACGATGGAGGGGACTGAAGCTTTCTTT.

This chain links TRBV6-5 with TRBJ2-1; 11 bases agree with TRBD1. The CDR3 runs to 13 residues. Germline CDR1 and CDR2: MNHEY and SVGAGI. Trimming removed 6 bases from V and 12 bases from J; junction bases left unmatched: 7. The CDR3 nucleotides are TGTGCCAGCAGGGGACAGGGGGATTGGGTGCAGTTCTTC. Protein: CASRGQGDWVQFF.

The chain uses TRBV5-4 and TRBJ2-2; weak D call: TRBD1 (6 bases). V lost 3 bases to trimming and J lost 2 bases, with 11 bases between them. Germline loops: CDR1 SGHNT, CDR2 YYREEE (reference sequence). The CDR3 consists of 15 residues. The CDR3 region is CASSSSGHNTGELFF. As DNA, the CDR3 is TGTGCCAGCAGCTCTTCGGGACACAACACCGGGGAGCTGTTTTTT.

The table lists this clone with a count of one. The V call is TRBV4-1, the J call TRBJ2-3, with 8 bases identical to TRBD2. The junction had 4 bases not matched to a gene; V was cut back by 5 bases and J by 3 bases. CDR3 length: 14 residues. The germline V gene encodes CDR1 MGHRA and CDR2 YSYEKL. The CDR3 coding sequence is TGCGCCAGCAGCATTCGACTAGCGACAGATACGCAGTATTTT. Translated, it gives CASSIRLATDTQYF.

The chain has TRBV10-3 and TRBJ2-2, with D possibly TRBD2 on 7 matching bases. The CDR3 has 15 residues. Deletions cut 10 bases from V and 4 bases from J, with 19 bases between. The germline gives CDR1 ENHRY, CDR2 SYGVKD. CDR3 DNA sequence: TGTGCCACGAGGGGGGGTCGTCAACTCACCGGGGAGCTGTTTTTT. Translation gives CATRGGRQLTGELFF.

This clone was seen a handful of times. The gene calls are TRBV7-9 and TRBJ2-3; TRBD2 agrees at 9 bases. The CDR3 spans 14 residues. Germline V gene lookup returns CDR1 SEHNR and CDR2 FQNEAQ (reference sequence). CDR3 amino acids: CSSSTSGSTDTQYF. CDR3 DNA sequence: TGTTCCTCCAGCACTAGCGGGAGCACAGATACGCAGTATTTT.

This sequence joins TRBV7-2 and TRBJ2-2, with a possible D match to TRBD2 (5 bases). This CDR3 has 14 amino acids. The V end lost 0 bases, the J end lost 4 bases, and 6 bases lay between the germline ends. Germline V lookup: CDR1 SGHTA, CDR2 FQGNSA. The CDR3 is CASSLARATGELFF. The CDR3 DNA follows: TGTGCCAGCAGCTTAGCGCGGGCCACCGGGGAGCTGTTTTTT.

This clone was found a few times. The rearrangement joins TRBV13 to TRBJ2-7; tentatively, D is TRBD1 (5 bases). The CDR3 consists of 16 residues. Looked up from germline, CDR1 is PRHDT and CDR2 is FYEKMQ (reference sequence). The V end was cut by 4 bases, the J end by 1 base, with 17 bases between. This CDR3 reads CASSSRWGGASYEQYF. The CDR3 DNA reads TGTGCCAGCAGCTCTCGGTGGGGCGGAGCTTCCTACGAGCAGTACTTC.

This chain joins TRBV27 and TRBJ2-7; 9 bases match TRBD1. CDR1 is MNHEY, CDR2 SMNVEV, per germline (reference sequence). V lost 1 base, J lost 5 bases, and 6 bases stayed unmatched. The CDR3 length is 15 residues. The CDR3 is CASSLWTGVAHEQYF. As DNA, the CDR3 is TGTGCCAGCAGTTTATGGACAGGGGTAGCTCACGAGCAGTACTTC.

The genes are TRBV11-3 and TRBJ2-2; D uncertain. Between the trimmed V and J ends, which lost 0 bases and 0 bases, there was a span of 14 bases. CDR3 length equals 18 residues. Germline values: CDR1 SGHNT, CDR2 YENEEA. The CDR3 here is CASSLDTIGSANTGELFF. CDR3 coding DNA: TGTGCCAGCAGCTTAGATACGATTGGCAGCGCGAACACCGGGGAGCTGTTTTTT.

This sequence joins TRBV10-2 and TRBJ1-5, with D possibly TRBD1 on 5 matching bases. Deletions cut 1 base from V and 10 bases from J, with 14 bases between. CDR3 length: 14 residues. Germline V gene lookup returns CDR1 WSHSY and CDR2 SAAADI. The CDR3 bases are TGCGCCAGCAGTGAGTGGCGACAGTCCGAACCCCAGCATTTT. This translates into CASSEWRQSEPQHF.

Comment on this clone: One end of the junction does not line up with germline, which may come from a read error. The rearrangement links TRBV6-5 to TRBJ1-2; 7 nucleotides match TRBD1. The length of the CDR3 is 14 residues. Per the germline V gene, CDR1 is MNHEY and CDR2 is SVGAGI. The CDR3 spells CASSSDRTRYGYPF. The DNA of the CDR3 is TGTGCCAGCAGTTCGGACAGGACCCGCTATGGCTACCCCTTC.

This rearrangement joins TRBV5-8 to TRBJ1-4; no definite D call. From germline, CDR1 is SGHTS and CDR2 YDEGEE. This CDR3 is built from 15 residues. The V end was cut by 7 bases, the J end by 2 bases, with 15 bases between. CDR3 DNA: TGTGCCAGCCGAGTTGCGGTAACGACTAATGAAAAACTGTTTTTT. This codes for CASRVAVTTNEKLFF. Full variable domain (outside the CDR3, taken from reference TRBV5-8 and TRBJ1-4): EAGVTQSPTHLIKTRGQQATLRCSPISGHTSVYWYQQALGLGLQFLLWYDEGEERNRGNFPPRFSGRQFPNYSSELNVNALELEDSALYLCASRVAVTTNEKLFFGSGTQLSVL.

This clone was recorded only once. The chain joins TRBV2 to TRBJ1-1; 9 bases fit TRBD1. The CDR3 contains 13 residues. Germline-derived CDR1 and CDR2 are SNHLY and FYNNEI. Trimming at V came to 7 bases and at J to 5 bases, leaving 5 bases not matched to a gene. CDR3 residues: CASNNRGRTEAFF. The CDR3 DNA is TGTGCCAGCAATAACAGGGGGCGGACTGAAGCTTTCTTT. The whole variable domain, remainder taken from reference TRBV2 and TRBJ1-1, is EPEVTQTPSHQVTQMGQEVILRCVPISNHLYFYWYRQILGQKVEFLVSFYNNEISEKSEIFDDQFSVERPDGSNFTLKIRSTKLEDSAMYFCASNNRGRTEAFFGQGTRLTVV.